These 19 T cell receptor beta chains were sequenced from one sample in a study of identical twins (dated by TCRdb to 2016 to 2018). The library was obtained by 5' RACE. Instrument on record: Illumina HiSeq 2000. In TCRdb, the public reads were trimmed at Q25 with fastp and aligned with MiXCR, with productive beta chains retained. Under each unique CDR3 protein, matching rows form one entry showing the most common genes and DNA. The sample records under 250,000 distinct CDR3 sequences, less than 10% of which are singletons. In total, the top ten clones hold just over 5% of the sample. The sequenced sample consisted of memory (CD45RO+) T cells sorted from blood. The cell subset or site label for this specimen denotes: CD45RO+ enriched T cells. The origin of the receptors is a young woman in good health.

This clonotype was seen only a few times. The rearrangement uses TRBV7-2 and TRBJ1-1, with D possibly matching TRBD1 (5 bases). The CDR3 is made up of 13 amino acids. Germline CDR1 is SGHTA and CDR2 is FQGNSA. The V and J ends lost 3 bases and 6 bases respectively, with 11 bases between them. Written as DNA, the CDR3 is TGTGCCAGCAGCTTGGGGACTCTAGCTGAAGCTTTCTTT. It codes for CASSLGTLAEAFF. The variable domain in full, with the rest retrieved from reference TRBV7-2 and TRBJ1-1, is GAGVSQSPSNKVTEKGKDVELRCDPISGHTALYWYRQSLGQGLEFLIYFQGNSAPDKSGLPSDRFSAERTGGSVSTLTIQRTQQEDSAVYLCASSLGTLAEAFFGQGTRLTVV.

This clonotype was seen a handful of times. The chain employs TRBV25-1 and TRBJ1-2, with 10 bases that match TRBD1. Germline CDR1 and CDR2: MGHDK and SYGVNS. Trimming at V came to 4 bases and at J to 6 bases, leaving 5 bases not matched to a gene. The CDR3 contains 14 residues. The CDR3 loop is CASSVGTGVDGYTF. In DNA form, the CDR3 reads TGTGCCAGCAGTGTCGGGACAGGGGTTGATGGCTACACCTTC.

CDR3 coding DNA: TGCAGCGTTGGGACAGCGGGAAATTCACCCCTCCACTTT. It codes for CSVGTAGNSPLHF. V and J are TRBV29-1 and TRBJ1-6; the D gene is possibly TRBD1 (6 bases). The V end lost 4 bases, the J end lost 7 bases, and 11 bases lay between the germline ends. The CDR3 is made up of 13 amino acids. The germline V gene has CDR1 SQVTM and CDR2 ANQGSEA.

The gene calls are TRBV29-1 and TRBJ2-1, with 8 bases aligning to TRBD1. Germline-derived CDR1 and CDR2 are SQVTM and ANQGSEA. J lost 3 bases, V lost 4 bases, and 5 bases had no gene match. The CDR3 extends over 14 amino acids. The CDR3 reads CSVVRQGYYNEQFF. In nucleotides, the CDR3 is TGCAGCGTTGTGAGACAGGGGTACTACAATGAGCAGTTCTTC.

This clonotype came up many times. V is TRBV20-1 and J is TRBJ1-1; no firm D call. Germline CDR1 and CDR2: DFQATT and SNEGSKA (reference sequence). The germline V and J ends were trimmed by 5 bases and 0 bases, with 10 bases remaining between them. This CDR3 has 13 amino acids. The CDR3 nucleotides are TGCAGTGCTTCCGTCAACATGAACACTGAAGCTTTCTTT. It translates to CSASVNMNTEAFF.

The CDR3 sequence: CASSVVSGGADTQYF. DNA for the CDR3: TGTGCCAGCAGCGTAGTAAGTGGCGGGGCAGATACGCAGTATTTT. The J gene is TRBJ2-3, the V gene TRBV9, with D maybe TRBD2 (6 bases). Between the trimmed V and J ends, which lost 0 bases and 4 bases, there was a span of 12 bases. CDR3 length equals 15 residues. Germline V CDR1 and CDR2: SGDLS, YYNGEE.

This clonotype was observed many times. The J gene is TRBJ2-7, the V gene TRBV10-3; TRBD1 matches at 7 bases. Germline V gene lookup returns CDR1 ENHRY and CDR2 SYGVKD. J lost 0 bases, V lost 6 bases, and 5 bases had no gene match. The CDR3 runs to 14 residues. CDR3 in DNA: TGTGCCATCAGCCCCGGGACAGCCTCCTACGAGCAGTACTTC. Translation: CAISPGTASYEQYF.

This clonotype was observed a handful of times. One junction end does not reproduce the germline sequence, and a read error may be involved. CDR3 residues: CATSQSGRYGYTF. For the CDR3, the DNA is TGTGCCACCAGCCAATCTGGAAGATATGGCTACACCTTC. This chain links TRBV3-1 with TRBJ1-2; D is ambiguous. The CDR3 runs to 13 residues. Germline V gives CDR1 LGHDT, CDR2 YNNKEL (reference sequence).

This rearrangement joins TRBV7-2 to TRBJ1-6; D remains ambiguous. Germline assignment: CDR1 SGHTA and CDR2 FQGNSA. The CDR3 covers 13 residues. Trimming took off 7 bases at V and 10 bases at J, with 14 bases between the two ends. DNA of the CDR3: TGTGCCAGCAACATGGACCGCTGGTCACCCCTCCACTTT. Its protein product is CASNMDRWSPLHF.

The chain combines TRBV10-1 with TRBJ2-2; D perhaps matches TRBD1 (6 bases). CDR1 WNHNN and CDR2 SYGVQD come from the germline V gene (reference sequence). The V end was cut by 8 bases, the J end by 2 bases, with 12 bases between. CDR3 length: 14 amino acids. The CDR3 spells CASGGQANTGELFF. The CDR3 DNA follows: TGCGCCAGCGGGGGACAAGCTAACACCGGGGAGCTGTTTTTT.

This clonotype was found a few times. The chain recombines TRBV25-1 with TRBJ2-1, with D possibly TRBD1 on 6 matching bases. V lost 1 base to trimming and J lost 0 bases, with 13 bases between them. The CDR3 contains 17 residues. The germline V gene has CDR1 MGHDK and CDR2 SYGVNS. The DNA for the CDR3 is TGTGCCAGCAGTGAATTTAGGACAGTCCCCTCCTACAATGAGCAGTTCTTC. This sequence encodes CASSEFRTVPSYNEQFF.

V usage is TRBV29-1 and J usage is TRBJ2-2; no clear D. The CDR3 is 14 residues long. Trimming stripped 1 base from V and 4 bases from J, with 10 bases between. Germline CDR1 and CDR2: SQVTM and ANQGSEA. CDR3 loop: CSVEGDGTTGELFF. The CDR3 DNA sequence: TGCAGCGTTGAAGGAGACGGAACCACCGGGGAGCTGTTTTTT.

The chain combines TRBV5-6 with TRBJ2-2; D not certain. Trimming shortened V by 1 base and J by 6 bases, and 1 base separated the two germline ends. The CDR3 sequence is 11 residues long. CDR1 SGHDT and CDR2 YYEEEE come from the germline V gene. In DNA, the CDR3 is TGTGCCAGCAGCTTGCCCGGGGAGCTGTTTTTT. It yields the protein CASSLPGELFF.

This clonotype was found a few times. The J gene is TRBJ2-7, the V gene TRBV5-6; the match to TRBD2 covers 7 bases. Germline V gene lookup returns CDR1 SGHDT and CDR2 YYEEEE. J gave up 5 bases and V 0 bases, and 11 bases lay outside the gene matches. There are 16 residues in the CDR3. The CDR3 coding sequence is TGTGCCAGCAGCTTGGTTCTGCGGGAGCTTTTAGACGAGCAGTACTTC. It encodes CASSLVLRELLDEQYF.

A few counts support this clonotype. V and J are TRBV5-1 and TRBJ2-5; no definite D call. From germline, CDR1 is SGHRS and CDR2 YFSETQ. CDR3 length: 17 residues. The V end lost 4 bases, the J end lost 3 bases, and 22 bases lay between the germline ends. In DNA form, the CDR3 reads TGCGCCAGCAGCGCCACCGGGCGACCCACTGGGAAAGAGACCCAGTACTTC. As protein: CASSATGRPTGKETQYF.

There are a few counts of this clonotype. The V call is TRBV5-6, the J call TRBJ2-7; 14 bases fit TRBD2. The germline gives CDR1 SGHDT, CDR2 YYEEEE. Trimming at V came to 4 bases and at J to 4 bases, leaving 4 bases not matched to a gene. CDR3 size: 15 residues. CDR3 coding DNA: TGTGCCAGCAGCCTGGGACTAGCGGGAGTATACGAGCAGTACTTC. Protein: CASSLGLAGVYEQYF.

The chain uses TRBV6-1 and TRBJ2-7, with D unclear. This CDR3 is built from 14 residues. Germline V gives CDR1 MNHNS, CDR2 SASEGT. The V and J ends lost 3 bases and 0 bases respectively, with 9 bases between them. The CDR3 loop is CASSDLNYSYEQYF. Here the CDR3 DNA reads TGTGCCAGCAGTGATCTCAATTACTCCTACGAGCAGTACTTC.

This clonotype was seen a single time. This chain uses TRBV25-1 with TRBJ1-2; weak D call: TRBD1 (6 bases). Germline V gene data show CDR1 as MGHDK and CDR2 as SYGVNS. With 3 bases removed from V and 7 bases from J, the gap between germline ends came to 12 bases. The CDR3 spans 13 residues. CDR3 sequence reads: CASSEAGGFGYTF. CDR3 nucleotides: TGTGCCAGCAGTGAGGCCGGGGGCTTTGGCTACACCTTC.

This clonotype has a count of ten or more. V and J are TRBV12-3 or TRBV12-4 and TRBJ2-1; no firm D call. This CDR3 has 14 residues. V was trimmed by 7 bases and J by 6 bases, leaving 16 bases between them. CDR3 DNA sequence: TGTGCCAGCAATTTCTTAGTGGGTCTCAATGAGCAGTTCTTC. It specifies CASNFLVGLNEQFF.